This T cell receptor beta chain originates from a study of T cells after yellow fever vaccination. Study-level results: CD4 and CD8 compartments shared a small share of clonotypes, likely from convergent recombination. Clones from primary vaccination mostly reappeared after the booster (around 96% CD4, under 90% CD8).

For TCR, cDNA came from 5'RACE template switching, which added a universal primer site and UMIs. TCRdb processed the 5' RACE reads anew with MiXCR; each CDR3 protein has one entry. The sample carries about 160,000 distinct CDR3 sequences, approximately 6.7% recorded once. Trimming took off 3 bases at V and 1 base at J, with 12 bases between the two ends. The CDR3 totals 15 residues. This clonotype was picked up a small number of times. Its antigen is not identified. The genes are TRBV12-3 or TRBV12-4 and TRBJ1-1; TRBD1 might be the D (5 bases). This TCR derives from a man aged 18 to 30 who received the YFV17D yellow fever vaccine. Sequenced material: CD4+ T cells sorted from PBMCs, taken about 5 days after the first yellow fever vaccination. The CDR3 coding sequence is TGTGCCAGCAGTTTGGGGGGGATCGAGAACACTGAAGCTTTCTTT. It codes for CASSLGGIENTEAFF.